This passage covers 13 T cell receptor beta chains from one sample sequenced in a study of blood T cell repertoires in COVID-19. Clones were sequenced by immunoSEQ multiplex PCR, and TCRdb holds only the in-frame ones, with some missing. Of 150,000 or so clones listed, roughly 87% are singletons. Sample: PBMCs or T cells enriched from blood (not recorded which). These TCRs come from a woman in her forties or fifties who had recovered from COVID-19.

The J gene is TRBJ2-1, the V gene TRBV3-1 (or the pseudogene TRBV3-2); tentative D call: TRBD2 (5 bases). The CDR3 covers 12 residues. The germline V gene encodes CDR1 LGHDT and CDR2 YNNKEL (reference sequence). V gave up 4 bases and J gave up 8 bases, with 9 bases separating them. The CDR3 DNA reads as TGTGCCAGCAGCCTAGGGCGGGATGAGCAGTTCTTC. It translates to CASSLGRDEQFF.

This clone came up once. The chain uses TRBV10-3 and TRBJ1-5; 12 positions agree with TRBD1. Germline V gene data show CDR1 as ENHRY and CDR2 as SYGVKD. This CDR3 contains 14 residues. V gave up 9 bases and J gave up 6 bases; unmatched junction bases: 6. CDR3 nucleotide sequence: TGTGCCATTTCACCGGGACAGGGGGCTCAGCCCCAGCATTTT. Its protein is CAISPGQGAQPQHF.

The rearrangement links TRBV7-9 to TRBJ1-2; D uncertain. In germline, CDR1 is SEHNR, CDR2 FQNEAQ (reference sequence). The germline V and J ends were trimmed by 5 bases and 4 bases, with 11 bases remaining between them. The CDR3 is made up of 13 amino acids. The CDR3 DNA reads TGTGCCAGCAGCCCCCCCGGAGGCTATGGCTACACCTTC. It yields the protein CASSPPGGYGYTF.

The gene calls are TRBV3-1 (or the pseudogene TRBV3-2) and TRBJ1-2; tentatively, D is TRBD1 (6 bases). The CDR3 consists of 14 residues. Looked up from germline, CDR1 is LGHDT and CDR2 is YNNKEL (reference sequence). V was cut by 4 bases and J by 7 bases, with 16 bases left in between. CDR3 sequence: CASSPWEGVRGYTF. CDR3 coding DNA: TGTGCCAGCAGCCCCTGGGAGGGGGTTCGTGGCTACACCTTC.

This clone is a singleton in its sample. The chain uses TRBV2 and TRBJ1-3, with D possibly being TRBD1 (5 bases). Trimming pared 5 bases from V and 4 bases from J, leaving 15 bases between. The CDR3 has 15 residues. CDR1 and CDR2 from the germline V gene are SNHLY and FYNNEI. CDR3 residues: CASSYRSLGGNTIYF. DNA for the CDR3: TGTGCCAGCAGTTACAGGTCACTGGGGGGAAACACCATATATTTT.

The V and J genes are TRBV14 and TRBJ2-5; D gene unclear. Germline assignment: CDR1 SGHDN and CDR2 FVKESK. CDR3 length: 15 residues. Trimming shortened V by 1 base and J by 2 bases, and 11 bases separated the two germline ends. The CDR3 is CASSQAMENQETQYF. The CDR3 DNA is TGTGCCAGCAGCCAAGCCATGGAGAATCAAGAGACCCAGTACTTC.

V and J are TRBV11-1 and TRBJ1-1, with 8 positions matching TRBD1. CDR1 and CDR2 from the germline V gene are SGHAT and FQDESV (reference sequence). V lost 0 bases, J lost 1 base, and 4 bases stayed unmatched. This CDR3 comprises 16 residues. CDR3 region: CASSLAGRGPNTEAFF. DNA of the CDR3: TGTGCCAGCAGCTTAGCGGGCAGGGGGCCGAACACTGAAGCTTTCTTT.

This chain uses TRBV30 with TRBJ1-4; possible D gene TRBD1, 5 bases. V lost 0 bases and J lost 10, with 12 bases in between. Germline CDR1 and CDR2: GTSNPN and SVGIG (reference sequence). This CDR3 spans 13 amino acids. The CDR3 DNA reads TGTGCCTGGAGTGTGGGGACTACCGGAAAACTGTTTTTT. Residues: CAWSVGTTGKLFF. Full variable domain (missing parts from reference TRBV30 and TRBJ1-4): SQTIHQWPATLVQPVGSPLSLECTVEGTSNPNLYWYRQAAGRGLQLLFYSVGIGQISSEVPQNLSASRPQDRQFILSSKKLLLSDSGFYLCAWSVGTTGKLFFGSGTQLSVL.

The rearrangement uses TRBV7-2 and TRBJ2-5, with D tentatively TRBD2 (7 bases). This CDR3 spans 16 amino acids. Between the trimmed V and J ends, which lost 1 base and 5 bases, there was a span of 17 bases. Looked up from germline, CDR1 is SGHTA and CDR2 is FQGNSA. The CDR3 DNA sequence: TGTGCCAGCAGCTTAGACGGGGGGCCAGGGTGGGAGACCCAGTACTTC. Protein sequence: CASSLDGGPGWETQYF.

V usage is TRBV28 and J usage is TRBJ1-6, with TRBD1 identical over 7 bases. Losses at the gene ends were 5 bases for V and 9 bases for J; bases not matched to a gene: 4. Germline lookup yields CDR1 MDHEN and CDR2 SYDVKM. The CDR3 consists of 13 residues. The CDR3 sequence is CASSPTGVSPLHF. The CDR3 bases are TGTGCCAGCAGTCCAACAGGGGTTTCACCCCTCCACTTT.

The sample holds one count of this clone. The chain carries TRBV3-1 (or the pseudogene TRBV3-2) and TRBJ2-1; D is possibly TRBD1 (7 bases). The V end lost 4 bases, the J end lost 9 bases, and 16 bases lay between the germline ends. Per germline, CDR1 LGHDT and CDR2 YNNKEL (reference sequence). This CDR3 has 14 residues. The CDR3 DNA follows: TGTGCCAGCAGCCTCCGACAGGGAGGCGGTGAGCAGTTCTTC. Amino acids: CASSLRQGGGEQFF.

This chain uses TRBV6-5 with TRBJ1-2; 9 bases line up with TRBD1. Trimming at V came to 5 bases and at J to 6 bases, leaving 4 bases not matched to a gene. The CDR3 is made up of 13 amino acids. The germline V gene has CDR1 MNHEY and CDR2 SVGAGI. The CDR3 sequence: CASSNGQGNGYTF. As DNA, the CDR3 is TGTGCCAGCAGTAACGGACAGGGGAATGGCTACACCTTC.

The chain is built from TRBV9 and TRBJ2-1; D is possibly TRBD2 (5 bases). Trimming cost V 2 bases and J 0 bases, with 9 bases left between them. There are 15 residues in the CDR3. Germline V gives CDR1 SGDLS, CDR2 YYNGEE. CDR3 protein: CASSVDWSSYNEQFF. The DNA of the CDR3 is TGTGCCAGCAGCGTGGACTGGAGCTCCTACAATGAGCAGTTCTTC.